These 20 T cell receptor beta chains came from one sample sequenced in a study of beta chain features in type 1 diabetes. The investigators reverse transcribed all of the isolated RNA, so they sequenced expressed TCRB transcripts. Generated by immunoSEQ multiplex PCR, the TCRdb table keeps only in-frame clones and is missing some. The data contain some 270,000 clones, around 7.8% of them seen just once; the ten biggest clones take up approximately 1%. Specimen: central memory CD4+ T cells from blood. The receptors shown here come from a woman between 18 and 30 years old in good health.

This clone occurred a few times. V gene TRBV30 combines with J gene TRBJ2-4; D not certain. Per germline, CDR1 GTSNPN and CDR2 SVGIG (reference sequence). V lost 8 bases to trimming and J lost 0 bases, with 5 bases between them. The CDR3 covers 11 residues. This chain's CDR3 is CATLAKNIQYF. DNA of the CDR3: TGTGCCACCCTAGCCAAAAACATTCAGTACTTC.

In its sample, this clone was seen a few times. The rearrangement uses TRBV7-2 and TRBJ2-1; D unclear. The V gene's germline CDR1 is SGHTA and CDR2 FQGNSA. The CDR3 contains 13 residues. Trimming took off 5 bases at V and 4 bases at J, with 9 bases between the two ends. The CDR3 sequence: CASSETRYNEQFF. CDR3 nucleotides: TGTGCCAGCAGCGAAACCAGGTACAATGAGCAGTTCTTC. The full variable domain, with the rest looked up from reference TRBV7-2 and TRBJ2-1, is GAGVSQSPSNKVTEKGKDVELRCDPISGHTALYWYRQSLGQGLEFLIYFQGNSAPDKSGLPSDRFSAERTGGSVSTLTIQRTQQEDSAVYLCASSETRYNEQFFGPGTRLTVL.

CDR3 residues: CASSRTSGGEETQYF. The CDR3 bases are TGCGCCAGCAGTCGGACTAGCGGGGGTGAAGAGACCCAGTACTTC. The chain is built from TRBV4-3 and TRBJ2-5, with 13 nucleotides matching TRBD2. Germline CDR1 and CDR2: LGHNA and YSLEER. The junction had 4 bases not matched to a gene; V was cut back by 6 bases and J by 3 bases. This CDR3 is 15 amino acids long.

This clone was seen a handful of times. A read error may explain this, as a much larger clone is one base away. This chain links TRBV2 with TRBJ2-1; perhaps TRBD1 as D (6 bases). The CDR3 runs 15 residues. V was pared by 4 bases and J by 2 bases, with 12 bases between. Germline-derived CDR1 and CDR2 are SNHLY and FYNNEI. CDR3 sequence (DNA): TGTGCCAGCAGTGTCAGGGGTGGGGCCTACAATGAGCAGTTCTTC. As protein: CASSVRGGAYNEQFF.

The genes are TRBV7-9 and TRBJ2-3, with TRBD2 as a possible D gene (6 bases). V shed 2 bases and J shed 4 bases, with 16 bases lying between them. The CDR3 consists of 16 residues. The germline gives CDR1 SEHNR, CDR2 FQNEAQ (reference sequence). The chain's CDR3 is CASSLNAGRRSDTQYF. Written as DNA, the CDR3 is TGTGCCAGCAGCTTAAATGCGGGGAGAAGGTCAGATACGCAGTATTTT.

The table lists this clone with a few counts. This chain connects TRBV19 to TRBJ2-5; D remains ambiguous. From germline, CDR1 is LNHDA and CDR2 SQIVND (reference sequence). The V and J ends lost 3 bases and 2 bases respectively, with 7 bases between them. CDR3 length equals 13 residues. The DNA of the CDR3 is TGTGCCAGTAGTATTTCACAGCAAGAGACCCAGTACTTC. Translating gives CASSISQQETQYF.

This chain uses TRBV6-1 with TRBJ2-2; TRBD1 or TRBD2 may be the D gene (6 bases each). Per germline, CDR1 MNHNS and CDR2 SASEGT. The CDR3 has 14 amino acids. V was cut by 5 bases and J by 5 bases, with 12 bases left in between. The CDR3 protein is CASSKLGGTGELFF. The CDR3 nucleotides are TGTGCCAGCAGTAAACTAGGGGGGACCGGGGAGCTGTTTTTT.

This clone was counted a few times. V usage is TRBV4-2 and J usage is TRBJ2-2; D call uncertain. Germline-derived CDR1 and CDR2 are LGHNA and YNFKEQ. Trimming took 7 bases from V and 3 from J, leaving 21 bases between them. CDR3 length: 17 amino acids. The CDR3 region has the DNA TGTGCCAGCAAACCCCCCAAAGGGCGTGGTGACACCGGGGAGCTGTTTTTT. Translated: CASKPPKGRGDTGELFF.

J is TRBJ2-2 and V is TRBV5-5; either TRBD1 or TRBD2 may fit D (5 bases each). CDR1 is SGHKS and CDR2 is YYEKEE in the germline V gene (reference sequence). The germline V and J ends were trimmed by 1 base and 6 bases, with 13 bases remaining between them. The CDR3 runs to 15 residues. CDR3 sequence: CASSLMGDRAGELFF. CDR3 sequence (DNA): TGTGCCAGCAGCTTGATGGGGGATCGGGCCGGGGAGCTGTTTTTT.

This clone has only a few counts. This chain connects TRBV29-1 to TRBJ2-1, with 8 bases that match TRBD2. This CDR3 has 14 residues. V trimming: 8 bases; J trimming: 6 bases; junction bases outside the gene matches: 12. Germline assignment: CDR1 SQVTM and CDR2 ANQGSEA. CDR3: CSPLGGVGGNEQFF. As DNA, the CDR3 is TGCAGCCCCCTCGGGGGGGTTGGGGGCAATGAGCAGTTCTTC.

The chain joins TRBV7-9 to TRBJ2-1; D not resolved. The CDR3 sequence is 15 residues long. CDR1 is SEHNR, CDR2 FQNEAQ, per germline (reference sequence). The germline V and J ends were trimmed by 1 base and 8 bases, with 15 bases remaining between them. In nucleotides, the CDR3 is TGTGCCAGCAGCTTAGGGGGTTTAGTTGGAGATGAGCAGTTCTTC. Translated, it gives CASSLGGLVGDEQFF.

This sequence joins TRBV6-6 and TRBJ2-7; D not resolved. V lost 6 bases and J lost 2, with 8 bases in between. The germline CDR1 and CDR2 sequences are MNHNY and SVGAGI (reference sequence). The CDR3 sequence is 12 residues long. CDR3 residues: CASSRRTYEQYF. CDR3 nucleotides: TGTGCCAGCAGCCGCCGCACCTACGAGCAGTACTTC.

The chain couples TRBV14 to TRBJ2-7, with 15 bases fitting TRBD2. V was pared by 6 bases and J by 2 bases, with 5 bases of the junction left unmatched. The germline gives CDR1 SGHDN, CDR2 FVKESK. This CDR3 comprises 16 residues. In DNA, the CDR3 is TGTGCCAGCAGTCCACGGACTAGCGGGAGGGCCTACGAGCAGTACTTC. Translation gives CASSPRTSGRAYEQYF.

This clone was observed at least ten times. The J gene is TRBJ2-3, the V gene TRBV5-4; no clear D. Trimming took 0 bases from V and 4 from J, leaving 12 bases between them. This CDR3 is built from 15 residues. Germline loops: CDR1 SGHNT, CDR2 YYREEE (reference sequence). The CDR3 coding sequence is TGTGCCAGCAGCTTGGCTGGGGTCGTCGCAGATACGCAGTATTTT. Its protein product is CASSLAGVVADTQYF.

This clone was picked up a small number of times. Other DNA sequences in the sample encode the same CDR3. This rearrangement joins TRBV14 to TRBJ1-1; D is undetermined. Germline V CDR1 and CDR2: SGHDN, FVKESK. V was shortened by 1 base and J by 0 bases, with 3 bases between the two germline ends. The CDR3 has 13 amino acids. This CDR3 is CASSQGVNTEAFF. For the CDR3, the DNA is TGTGCCAGCAGCCAAGGTGTGAACACTGAAGCTTTCTTT.

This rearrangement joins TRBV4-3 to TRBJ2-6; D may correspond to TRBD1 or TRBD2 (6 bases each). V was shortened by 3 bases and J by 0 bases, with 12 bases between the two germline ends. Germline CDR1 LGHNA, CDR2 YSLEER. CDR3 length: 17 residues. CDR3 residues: CASSQGGHLSGANVLTF. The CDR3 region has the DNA TGCGCCAGCAGCCAGGGGGGACATCTCTCTGGGGCCAACGTCCTGACTTTC.

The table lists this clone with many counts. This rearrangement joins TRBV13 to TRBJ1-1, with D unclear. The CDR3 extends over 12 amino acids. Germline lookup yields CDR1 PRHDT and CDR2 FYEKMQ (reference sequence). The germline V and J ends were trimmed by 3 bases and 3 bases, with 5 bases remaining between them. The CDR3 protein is CASSLKDTEAFF. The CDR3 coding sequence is TGTGCCAGCAGCTTGAAGGACACTGAAGCTTTCTTT.

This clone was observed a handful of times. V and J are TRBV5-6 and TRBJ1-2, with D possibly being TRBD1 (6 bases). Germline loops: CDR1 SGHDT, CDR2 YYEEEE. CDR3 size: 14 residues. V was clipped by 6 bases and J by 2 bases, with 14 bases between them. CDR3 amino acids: CASNFRTVNYGYTF. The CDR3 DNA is TGTGCCAGCAACTTTCGGACAGTAAACTATGGCTACACCTTC.

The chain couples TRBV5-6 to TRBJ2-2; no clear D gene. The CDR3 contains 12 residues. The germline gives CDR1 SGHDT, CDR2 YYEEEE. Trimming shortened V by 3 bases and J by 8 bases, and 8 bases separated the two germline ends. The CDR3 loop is CASSSPVGELFF. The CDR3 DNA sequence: TGTGCCAGCAGCTCACCGGTGGGGGAGCTGTTTTTT.

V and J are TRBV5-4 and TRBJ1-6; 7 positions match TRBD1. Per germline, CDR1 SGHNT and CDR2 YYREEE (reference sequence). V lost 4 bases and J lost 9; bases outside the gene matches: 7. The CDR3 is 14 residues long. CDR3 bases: TGTGCCAGCAGCGTAGTCCGGGACAGTTCACCCCTCCACTTT. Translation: CASSVVRDSSPLHF.